The 27 T cell receptor beta chains listed next were all sequenced from one sample in a study of cytomegalovirus exposure and HLA in healthy donors. The study ran its PCR with 60 Vbeta and 13 Jbeta primers. The repertoire was sequenced with immunoSEQ multiplex PCR; TCRdb's copy has only in-frame clones and lacks some. The data hold 150,000 to 200,000 clones, with roughly 84% observed a single time. Sequenced sample: PBMCs. Source of these receptors: a boy younger than 18 in good health and CMV-seronegative.

The CDR3 reads CASSLEGGLTEAFF. The CDR3 bases are TGTGCCAGCAGCTTAGAGGGGGGGCTCACTGAAGCTTTCTTT. The V gene is TRBV7-2, the J gene TRBJ1-1; a possible D gene is TRBD1 (6 bases). The CDR3 totals 14 residues. Germline V lookup: CDR1 SGHTA, CDR2 FQGNSA. Trimming cost V 1 base and J 4 bases, with 10 bases left between them.

Only one count was recorded for this clone. The chain joins TRBV5-1 to TRBJ1-5; tentative D call: TRBD1 (6 bases). The CDR3 totals 15 residues. V dropped 0 bases and J dropped 2 bases, with 9 bases sitting between them. Germline V gives CDR1 SGHRS, CDR2 YFSETQ. CDR3 amino acids: CASSLAGDGNQPQHF. The CDR3 nucleotides read TGCGCCAGCAGCTTGGCAGGGGACGGCAATCAGCCCCAGCATTTT.

V and J are TRBV7-8 and TRBJ1-1; D might be TRBD1 (5 bases). The CDR3 consists of 17 residues. Germline V gene data show CDR1 as SGHVS and CDR2 as FQNEAQ. V shed 1 base and J shed 0 bases, with 15 bases lying between them. The CDR3 loop is CASSLEEGTGVNTEAFF. In DNA form, the CDR3 reads TGTGCCAGCAGCTTAGAGGAGGGGACGGGGGTGAACACTGAAGCTTTCTTT.

This clone came up a few times. One junction end disagrees with the germline gene, perhaps due to a read error. This rearrangement joins TRBV7-9 to TRBJ2-5, with 9 bases that match TRBD1. Germline-derived CDR1 and CDR2 are SEHNR and FQNEAQ (reference sequence). The CDR3 spans 16 residues. The CDR3 DNA is TGTTCCAGCAGCTATAGCACGCCCGGACAGGGGGAGACCCAGTACTTC. It translates to CSSSYSTPGQGETQYF.

V and J are TRBV27 and TRBJ1-1; 8 nucleotides line up with TRBD1. J was trimmed by 3 bases and V by 2 bases; bases with no gene match: 5. The CDR3 consists of 15 residues. Germline CDR1 is MNHEY and CDR2 is SMNVEV (reference sequence). In nucleotides, the CDR3 is TGTGCCAGCAGTTTAGCCAGGGGGCTAGACACTGAAGCTTTCTTT. This translates into CASSLARGLDTEAFF.

This rearrangement joins TRBV27 to TRBJ1-5; D is possibly TRBD1 (6 bases). This CDR3 contains 15 residues. With 8 bases removed from V and 2 bases from J, the gap between germline ends came to 16 bases. Germline loops: CDR1 MNHEY, CDR2 SMNVEV (reference sequence). The CDR3 DNA reads TGTGCCAGCGACATGAGGGGGTACGGCAATCAGCCCCAGCATTTT. Amino acid sequence: CASDMRGYGNQPQHF.

The chain combines TRBV7-9 with TRBJ1-4; D remains ambiguous. This CDR3 has 15 amino acids. Germline V lookup: CDR1 SEHNR, CDR2 FQNEAQ (reference sequence). The V gene lost 3 bases and the J gene lost 4 bases, with 12 bases spanning the gap. For the CDR3, the DNA is TGTGCCAGCAGCTTTTCTCGGTTCGTTAATGAAAAACTGTTTTTT. It codes for CASSFSRFVNEKLFF.

The rearrangement links TRBV2 to TRBJ2-7; weak D call: TRBD1 (6 bases). This CDR3 spans 16 amino acids. The V end lost 4 bases, the J end lost 0 bases, and 16 bases lay between the germline ends. CDR1 and CDR2 (germline): SNHLY, FYNNEI. CDR3 DNA sequence: TGTGCCAGCAGTGGGGCAGGGGCTAAGAGCTCCTACGAGCAGTACTTC. It specifies CASSGAGAKSSYEQYF.

The V gene is TRBV9, the J gene TRBJ1-5; no definite D call. The CDR3 covers 15 residues. Trimming left V 3 bases short and J 0 bases short, with 10 bases between. Per the germline V gene, CDR1 is SGDLS and CDR2 is YYNGEE. This CDR3 reads CASSAYSNSNQPQHF. For the CDR3, the DNA is TGTGCCAGCAGCGCTTATAGCAATAGCAATCAGCCCCAGCATTTT.

Here the CDR3 DNA reads TGTGCCAGCTCTCCCGGGACAGGGGCCTACGAGCAGTACTTC. Translation: CASSPGTGAYEQYF. V gene TRBV18 combines with J gene TRBJ2-7; TRBD1 aligns across 10 bases. Unmatched junction bases numbered 4, after V lost 6 bases and J lost 2 bases. This CDR3 has 14 amino acids. Germline CDR1 and CDR2: KGHSH and LQKENI.

This sequence joins TRBV19 and TRBJ1-5; tentatively, D is TRBD1 (6 bases). The CDR3 extends over 16 amino acids. The ends were cut back, 8 bases at V and 7 bases at J, with 24 bases in the middle. The germline CDR1 and CDR2 sequences are LNHDA and SQIVND (reference sequence). The CDR3 loop is CASLRGGLREEQPQHF. The CDR3 nucleotides read TGTGCCAGTCTTAGGGGGGGACTCAGGGAGGAACAGCCCCAGCATTTT.

CDR3 amino acids: CASSSGQGPLSTNYGYTF. The CDR3 coding sequence is TGTGCCAGCAGCTCGGGACAGGGGCCCCTCTCCACTAACTATGGCTACACCTTC. This chain joins TRBV9 and TRBJ1-2, with TRBD1 identical over 10 bases. Looked up from germline, CDR1 is SGDLS and CDR2 is YYNGEE. The CDR3 contains 18 residues. J gave up 0 bases and V 4 bases, and 12 bases lay outside the gene matches.

V gene TRBV27 combines with J gene TRBJ2-7, with TRBD2 matching 7 bases. Trimming at V came to 8 bases and at J to 4 bases, leaving 11 bases not matched to a gene. The CDR3 has 14 residues. In germline, CDR1 is MNHEY, CDR2 SMNVEV (reference sequence). The CDR3 is CASWTGTNFYEQYF. The CDR3 DNA sequence: TGTGCCAGCTGGACCGGGACTAACTTTTACGAGCAGTACTTC.

V is TRBV30 and J is TRBJ1-2; unclear D gene. V gave up 0 bases and J gave up 4 bases, with 9 bases separating them. Germline V gives CDR1 GTSNPN, CDR2 SVGIG (reference sequence). The CDR3 has 13 residues. DNA of the CDR3: TGTGCCTGGAGTGTACTTGGTGGCTATGGCTACACCTTC. Its protein product is CAWSVLGGYGYTF.

The chain carries TRBV18 and TRBJ2-4; D is unclear. This CDR3 region has 12 residues. V was trimmed by 9 bases and J by 0 bases, leaving 6 bases between them. The germline CDR1 and CDR2 sequences are KGHSH and LQKENI. CDR3 coding DNA: TGTGCCAGGACACAAGCCAAAAACATTCAGTACTTC. Its protein is CARTQAKNIQYF.

The rearrangement links TRBV2 to TRBJ1-2, with 7 bases identical to TRBD1. This CDR3 has 12 residues. Germline assignment: CDR1 SNHLY and CDR2 FYNNEI. J was trimmed by 3 bases and V by 8 bases; bases with no gene match: 3. The CDR3 region is CASVGQDYGYTF. The CDR3 nucleotides are TGTGCCAGCGTAGGACAGGACTATGGCTACACCTTC.

The genes are TRBV2 and TRBJ1-5; D is ambiguous. This CDR3 contains 14 residues. Germline values: CDR1 SNHLY, CDR2 FYNNEI. The V and J ends lost 3 bases and 0 bases respectively, with 6 bases between them. CDR3 in DNA: TGTGCCAGCAGTGACAGATATAGCAATCAGCCCCAGCATTTT. Its translation: CASSDRYSNQPQHF.

The chain has TRBV30 and TRBJ2-7; 7 bases map to TRBD1. The J segment lost 6 bases and the V segment lost 2 bases, leaving 10 bases of the junction unmatched. This CDR3 is built from 14 residues. Germline-derived CDR1 and CDR2 are GTSNPN and SVGIG (reference sequence). The CDR3 loop reads CAWSLQGIPREQYF. The CDR3 DNA is TGTGCCTGGAGTCTACAGGGGATCCCTCGCGAGCAGTACTTC.

The chain is built from TRBV7-2 and TRBJ1-1, with D maybe TRBD1 (5 bases). This CDR3 has 15 residues. V shed 5 bases and J shed 1 base, with 14 bases lying between them. Looked up from germline, CDR1 is SGHTA and CDR2 is FQGNSA. Here the CDR3 reads CASSTSRGGNTEAFF. DNA for the CDR3: TGTGCCAGCAGCACTTCCCGGGGGGGGAACACTGAAGCTTTCTTT.

The genes are TRBV29-1 and TRBJ1-2, with 10 bases aligning to TRBD1. CDR1 and CDR2 from the germline V gene are SQVTM and ANQGSEA. V was clipped by 3 bases and J by 5 bases; unmatched bases: 6. The CDR3 totals 14 residues. The CDR3 loop reads CSVDWDRGNYGYTF. As DNA, the CDR3 is TGCAGCGTTGACTGGGACAGGGGAAATTATGGCTACACCTTC.

The V and J genes are TRBV13 and TRBJ2-5, with D possibly matching TRBD2 (6 bases). The CDR3 is 15 amino acids. CDR1 and CDR2 (germline): PRHDT, FYEKMQ (reference sequence). V was clipped by 1 base and J by 5 bases, with 14 bases between them. The CDR3 loop reads CASSLAVGGWETQYF. CDR3 sequence (DNA): TGTGCCAGCAGCTTAGCGGTGGGGGGTTGGGAGACCCAGTACTTC.

The V and J genes are TRBV9 and TRBJ1-1, with 7 bases identical to TRBD1. V was pared by 4 bases and J by 7 bases, with 4 bases of the junction left unmatched. CDR1 SGDLS and CDR2 YYNGEE come from the germline V gene. The CDR3 runs to 12 residues. The CDR3 nucleotides read TGTGCCAGCAGCCTCCGGGACAGTGAAGCTTTCTTT. Translation gives CASSLRDSEAFF.

This chain connects TRBV15 to TRBJ1-2; no firm D call. V was pared by 0 bases and J by 5 bases, with 10 bases between. Germline CDR1 reads LNHNV; CDR2 reads YYDKDF (reference sequence). The CDR3 totals 14 residues. In DNA form, the CDR3 reads TGTGCCACCAGCAGAGATGCAGGCCGGTATGGCTACACCTTC. It yields the protein CATSRDAGRYGYTF.

The rearrangement uses TRBV6-6 and TRBJ2-1; possibly TRBD1 for D (5 bases). V gave up 2 bases and J gave up 6 bases, with 17 bases separating them. CDR1 and CDR2 (germline): MNHNY, SVGAGI (reference sequence). The CDR3 sequence is 16 residues long. The CDR3 coding sequence is TGTGCCAGCAGTTACCTGGGGCCGAGTCTCTCCAATGAGCAGTTCTTC. Protein: CASSYLGPSLSNEQFF.

The rearrangement joins TRBV11-2 to TRBJ2-7, with TRBD2 matching over 8 bases. The CDR3 has 14 amino acids. Per germline, CDR1 SGHAT and CDR2 FQNNGV. V gave up 5 bases and J gave up 4 bases; unmatched junction bases: 7. CDR3 sequence reads: CASSPPGLDYEQYF. The CDR3 DNA follows: TGTGCCAGCAGCCCCCCGGGACTAGATTACGAGCAGTACTTC.

This chain connects TRBV9 to TRBJ2-1; D is unresolved. The CDR3 covers 17 residues. V lost 4 bases to trimming and J lost 0 bases, with 17 bases between them. CDR1 SGDLS and CDR2 YYNGEE come from the germline V gene. This CDR3 is CASSPMELRSSYNEQFF. The DNA for the CDR3 is TGTGCCAGCAGCCCCATGGAGCTACGAAGCTCCTACAATGAGCAGTTCTTC.

The chain carries TRBV4-2 and TRBJ2-2, with D maybe TRBD2 (5 bases). Trimming took 0 bases from V and 5 from J, leaving 10 bases between them. The length of the CDR3 is 15 residues. Germline CDR1 reads LGHNA; CDR2 reads YNFKEQ. The CDR3 DNA reads TGTGCCAGCAGCCAAGAGGAGCGGTGGACCGGGGAGCTGTTTTTT. Residues: CASSQEERWTGELFF.